This entry features one T cell receptor (beta chain) sequence. Its specificity is unknown. The data belong to a study of breast tumors, draining lymph nodes, adjacent tissues. Breast cancer patients provided tissue from their axillary draining lymph nodes. From germline, CDR1 is SEHNR and CDR2 FQNEAQ (reference sequence). There are 16 residues in the CDR3. V was pared by 4 bases and J by 8 bases, with 21 bases between. Study outcomes and limitations: Luminal-like breast cancer showed significantly greater tumor-nontumor repertoire similarity than basal-like breast cancer did. Tumor TCR diversity was below lymph nodes but above nontumor tissue. Findings are consistent with lymph node origin and intratumoral expansion of most tumor T cells. Tumor T cell lymph node origin was a supported hypothesis, not proven.

TCRdb re-analysed the multiplex PCR reads in MiXCR, keeping a single row per CDR3 protein. The table records about 180,000 distinct CDR3 sequences, 30% to 40% of them present only once. This chain links TRBV7-9 with TRBJ1-3; TRBD1 is a possible D gene (6 bases). This sequence was found in a female donor with breast cancer. Some clones in this sample may be carry-over from other donors' samples. The sequencing input was axillary lymph node tissue. The CDR3: CASSSQGKGYGYTIYF. The CDR3 nucleotides read TGTGCCAGCAGCTCTCAGGGGAAGGGCTATGGCTACACCATATATTTT.